These 8 T cell receptor beta chains were sequenced from one sample in a study of blood T cells in healthy people across ages. Sample-barcoded 5' priming and a J-beta primer mix drove a second PCR of about 6 to 12 cycles. Via MiXCR, TCRdb re-called the 5' RACE reads, giving one row per CDR3 protein. Here the sample spans fewer than 2,000,000 distinct CDR3 sequences, about 35% being singletons. Sequencing input: blood. These receptors were taken from a woman in her thirties in good health.

With regard to this clonotype: This may be a read error, as it is one base from a much larger clone. This rearrangement joins TRBV5-1 to TRBJ2-7, with 8 positions matching TRBD1. The CDR3 is made up of 14 amino acids. Germline assignment: CDR1 SGHRS and CDR2 YFSETQ. The CDR3 nucleotides are TGCGCCGGCAGCCTGGGACAGGCAGCCTACGAGCAGTACTTC. Protein product: CAGSLGQAAYEQYF.

This clonotype was counted between two and nine times. The DNA of the CDR3 is TGTGCCAGCAGTCCCGTATCCGCAGATACGCAGTATTTT. This codes for CASSPVSADTQYF. The rearrangement uses TRBV28 and TRBJ2-3, with D uncertain. Germline V gives CDR1 MDHEN, CDR2 SYDVKM. The V gene lost 5 bases and the J gene lost 4 bases, with 10 bases spanning the gap. The CDR3 contains 13 residues.

A note on this clonotype: An end of the junction differs from the germline gene, which may be a read error. This chain links TRBV9 with TRBJ2-3; 10 positions agree with TRBD2. The CDR3 consists of 16 residues. Germline V lookup: CDR1 SGDLS, CDR2 YYNGEE. The CDR3 sequence: CVSSVTSGPSTDTQYF. The CDR3 coding sequence is TGTGTCAGCAGCGTGACTAGCGGGCCGAGCACAGATACGCAGTATTTT. Filled out from reference TRBV9 and TRBJ2-3, the complete variable domain reads DSGVTQTPKHLITATGQRVTLRCSPRSGDLSVYWYQQSLDQGLQFLIQYYNGEERAKGNILERFSAQQFPDLHSELNLSSLELGDSALYFCVSSVTSGPSTDTQYFGPGTRLTVL.

This clonotype has more than one count but fewer than ten. V is TRBV10-2 and J is TRBJ2-7, with TRBD1 matching 8 bases. CDR1 and CDR2 from the germline V gene are WSHSY and SAAADI. J was trimmed by 4 bases and V by 6 bases; bases with no gene match: 5. This CDR3 is 13 amino acids long. CDR3 residues: CASRGQEVYEQYF. CDR3 bases: TGCGCCAGCAGGGGACAGGAGGTGTACGAGCAGTACTTC.

The chain couples TRBV11-2 to TRBJ2-3; 8 nucleotides match TRBD2. Per the germline V gene, CDR1 is SGHAT and CDR2 is FQNNGV. V gave up 3 bases and J gave up 3 bases; unmatched junction bases: 8. This CDR3 is built from 16 residues. CDR3 in DNA: TGTGCCAGCAGCTTGAGCGGGAGTAAGGTGACAGATACGCAGTATTTT. Protein product: CASSLSGSKVTDTQYF.

This clonotype was counted a few times. The V gene is TRBV6-5, the J gene TRBJ2-5; 9 nucleotides line up with TRBD1. CDR3 length equals 14 residues. The germline V gene encodes CDR1 MNHEY and CDR2 SVGAGI. After removal of 6 bases from V and 2 bases from J, the junction contained 4 bases not matched to a gene. The CDR3 coding sequence is TGTGCCAGCAGATCCGGGACAGGGCAAGAGACCCAGTACTTC. Translated, it gives CASRSGTGQETQYF.

The rearrangement joins TRBV5-4 to TRBJ2-3, with 7 positions matching TRBD2. V was clipped by 1 base and J by 4 bases; unmatched bases: 9. CDR1 and CDR2 (germline): SGHNT, YYREEE (reference sequence). The CDR3 covers 16 residues. CDR3 sequence (DNA): TGTGCCAGCAGCTTGTACGGCGGGGGAAGAGCAGATACGCAGTATTTT. As protein: CASSLYGGGRADTQYF.

The gene calls are TRBV29-1 and TRBJ2-6; 9 bases are a match to TRBD1. CDR1 and CDR2 from the germline V gene are SQVTM and ANQGSEA. V lost 6 bases to trimming and J lost 4 bases; unmatched junction nucleotides: 13. The CDR3 length is 17 residues. The CDR3 sequence is CSVQTTGGASGANVLTF. The CDR3 DNA reads TGCAGCGTCCAAACTACAGGGGGCGCATCCGGGGCCAACGTCCTGACTTTC.